What follows are 8 T cell receptor beta chains derived from one specimen sequenced in a study of Graves' ophthalmopathy and Graves' hyperthyroidism. Scientists amplified the TCR beta CDR3 regions from RNA transcripts. Following a first-round RT-PCR that used HTBI primers, a second-round multiplex PCR was carried out. MiXCR, run by TCRdb on the multiplex PCR reads, gives a single entry per CDR3 protein. Of about 150,000 distinct CDR3 sequences detected, over 35% appear once; the ten largest clones hold 5.8%. The sample comprised peripheral blood. The receptors were gathered from a woman between 40 and 50 years old with Graves' ophthalmopathy.

In its sample, this clonotype was seen many times. The chain couples TRBV7-2 to TRBJ2-7; D not certain. Looked up from germline, CDR1 is SGHTA and CDR2 is FQGNSA. This CDR3 is built from 15 residues. V gave up 3 bases and J gave up 3 bases, with 15 bases separating them. CDR3 sequence (DNA): TGTGCCAGCAGCTTTTCACCAATCGCAGGCTACGAGCAGTACTTC. This gives the protein CASSFSPIAGYEQYF.

The table lists this clonotype with many counts. The genes are TRBV9 and TRBJ2-5; TRBD2 might be the D (6 bases). The V gene's germline CDR1 is SGDLS and CDR2 YYNGEE. Trimming took 0 bases from V and 3 from J, leaving 15 bases between them. The CDR3 consists of 16 residues. CDR3 DNA: TGTGCCAGCAGCGTAGGTTCGGCGTGGGGGGAAGAGACCCAGTACTTC. Its protein is CASSVGSAWGEETQYF.

This clonotype was detected many times. The J gene is TRBJ2-7, the V gene TRBV6-2 or TRBV6-3; D possibly corresponds to TRBD2 (5 bases). The germline V gene has CDR1 MNHEY and CDR2 SVGEGT. The CDR3 covers 13 residues. V dropped 2 bases and J dropped 7 bases, with 12 bases sitting between them. CDR3 region: CASSYKAVFEQYF. In nucleotides, the CDR3 is TGTGCCAGCAGTTACAAAGCGGTCTTTGAGCAGTACTTC.

This chain joins TRBV7-9 and TRBJ1-1; D remains unclear. Germline CDR1 and CDR2: SEHNR and FQNEAQ (reference sequence). V lost 2 bases to trimming and J lost 5 bases, with 9 bases between them. The CDR3 totals 13 residues. The CDR3 DNA sequence: TGTGCCAGCAGCTTACAAAGGGAAACTGAAGCTTTCTTT. Its protein product is CASSLQRETEAFF.

This clonotype has a count of ten or more. V and J are TRBV20-1 and TRBJ2-5; the match to TRBD1 covers 10 bases. Germline V gene data show CDR1 as DFQATT and CDR2 as SNEGSKA (reference sequence). This CDR3 contains 16 residues. V was pared by 0 bases and J by 2 bases, with 6 bases of the junction left unmatched. The CDR3 spells CSAREDRGLWQETQYF. The CDR3 bases are TGCAGTGCTAGAGAAGACAGGGGGCTTTGGCAAGAGACCCAGTACTTC.

This clonotype was detected ten times or more. The chain combines TRBV20-1 with TRBJ1-6; TRBD1 matches 8 bases. Trimming cost V 6 bases and J 7 bases; bases outside gene matches: 8. Per the germline V gene, CDR1 is DFQATT and CDR2 is SNEGSKA (reference sequence). The CDR3 is 14 amino acids. The CDR3 here is CSARRTGRNSPLHF. CDR3 in DNA: TGCAGTGCCAGAAGGACAGGGCGGAATTCACCCCTCCACTTT.

This clonotype has just a few counts. V usage is TRBV19 and J usage is TRBJ2-5; D not certain. CDR3 size: 14 residues. Germline V lookup: CDR1 LNHDA, CDR2 SQIVND (reference sequence). V was trimmed by 5 bases and J by 5 bases, leaving 15 bases between them. The DNA of the CDR3 is TGTGCCAGTAGTGGTCTCACACACCCGGAGACCCAGTACTTC. Translated: CASSGLTHPETQYF.

The sample holds many counts of this clonotype. The chain uses TRBV7-8 and TRBJ2-7, with 7 bases identical to TRBD1. CDR1 and CDR2 (germline): SGHVS, FQNEAQ. The CDR3 covers 14 residues. J lost 9 bases, V lost 5 bases, and 13 bases had no gene match. CDR3 region: CASSLAVGGAVQYF. CDR3 in DNA: TGTGCCAGCAGCCTCGCCGTAGGGGGCGCGGTGCAGTACTTC.